The 16 T cell receptor beta chains listed next were all sequenced from one sample in a study of cytomegalovirus exposure and HLA in healthy donors. The repertoire was sequenced with immunoSEQ multiplex PCR; TCRdb's copy has only in-frame clones and lacks some. The data show over 100,000 clones, roughly 90% seen once. The material sequenced was PBMCs. These receptors were collected from a woman aged 18-30 years in good health and CMV-seronegative.

The V gene is TRBV30, the J gene TRBJ1-2; TRBD1 aligns across 7 bases. The CDR3 covers 12 residues. Germline V gene sequence: CDR1 GTSNPN, CDR2 SVGIG (reference sequence). Germline trimming cut 7 bases from V and 5 bases from J; bases unmatched to any gene: 7. CDR3 nucleotides: TGTGCCTTGCTAGGGGGCGGGTATGGCTACACCTTC. The encoded protein is CALLGGGYGYTF.

The chain combines TRBV5-1 with TRBJ2-1; possible D gene TRBD2, 7 bases. The germline V gene encodes CDR1 SGHRS and CDR2 YFSETQ. This CDR3 has 15 residues. The V and J ends lost 4 bases and 5 bases respectively, with 16 bases between them. CDR3 loop: CASSLEGEGHNEQFF. As DNA, the CDR3 is TGCGCCAGCAGCCTGGAGGGGGAGGGACACAATGAGCAGTTCTTC.

The chain uses TRBV7-3 and TRBJ2-1, with D uncertain. The CDR3 is 15 residues long. V was shortened by 1 base and J by 0 bases, with 7 bases between the two germline ends. CDR1 SGHTA and CDR2 FQGTGA come from the germline V gene. CDR3 sequence reads: CASSLRRSSYNEQFF. CDR3 nucleotide sequence: TGTGCCAGCAGCTTAAGGCGGAGCTCCTACAATGAGCAGTTCTTC. The full variable domain, rest sourced from reference TRBV7-3 and TRBJ2-1, is GAGVSQTPSNKVTEKGKYVELRCDPISGHTALYWYRQSLGQGPEFLIYFQGTGAADDSGLPNDRFFAVRPEGSVSTLKIQRTERGDSAVYLCASSLRRSSYNEQFFGPGTRLTVL.

This clone has a single count. The chain links TRBV9 to TRBJ1-4; D remains ambiguous. The CDR3 contains 14 residues. The germline V gene encodes CDR1 SGDLS and CDR2 YYNGEE. Trimming removed 3 bases at V and 5 bases at J, with 11 bases between. In DNA, the CDR3 is TGTGCCAGCAGCGCTGGGAGCCTCAATGAAAAACTGTTTTTT. This translates into CASSAGSLNEKLFF.

The CDR3 reads CSVTSGGSNTQYF. DNA for the CDR3: TGCAGCGTTACTAGCGGGGGGTCGAATACGCAGTATTTT. The gene calls are TRBV29-1 and TRBJ2-3, with 12 bases identical to TRBD2. With V trimmed by 5 bases and J by 7 bases, 4 bases remained unmatched. The CDR3 covers 13 residues. Per the germline V gene, CDR1 is SQVTM and CDR2 is ANQGSEA.

V is TRBV7-6 and J is TRBJ2-5; D remains ambiguous. The germline V gene encodes CDR1 SGHVS and CDR2 FNYEAQ. The CDR3 spans 12 residues. Trimming cost V 2 bases and J 5 bases, with 6 bases left between them. The CDR3: CASSLFRETQYF. In nucleotides, the CDR3 is TGTGCCAGCAGCTTATTCCGTGAGACCCAGTACTTC.

DNA for the CDR3: TGTGCCAGCAGATACGGGGGGCCCAGCACAGATACGCAGTATTTT. This translates into CASRYGGPSTDTQYF. This chain joins TRBV28 and TRBJ2-3, with D perhaps TRBD2 (7 bases). The V gene's germline CDR1 is MDHEN and CDR2 SYDVKM. CDR3 length: 15 amino acids. The ends were cut back, 6 bases at V and 0 bases at J, with 13 bases in the middle.

The chain has TRBV29-1 and TRBJ2-1, with D possibly being TRBD1 (7 bases). There are 14 residues in the CDR3. V dropped 4 bases and J dropped 3 bases, with 13 bases sitting between them. Looked up from germline, CDR1 is SQVTM and CDR2 is ANQGSEA. The CDR3 nucleotides are TGCAGCGTTGGCCCAGGGGGGAACTACAATGAGCAGTTCTTC. This encodes CSVGPGGNYNEQFF.

The rearrangement uses TRBV18 and TRBJ1-4; TRBD1 agrees at 10 bases. The germline V gene encodes CDR1 KGHSH and CDR2 LQKENI. J gave up 3 bases and V 6 bases, and 7 bases lay outside the gene matches. This CDR3 contains 16 residues. This chain's CDR3 is CASSQGQGPANEKLFF. CDR3 coding DNA: TGTGCCAGCTCTCAGGGACAGGGGCCCGCTAATGAAAAACTGTTTTTT. The complete variable domain, with remaining parts taken from reference TRBV18 and TRBJ1-4, reads NAGVMQNPRHLVRRRGQEARLRCSPMKGHSHVYWYRQLPEEGLKFMVYLQKENIIDESGMPKERFSAEFPKEGPSILRIQQVVRGDSAAYFCASSQGQGPANEKLFFGSGTQLSVL.

The rearrangement links TRBV6-5 to TRBJ1-2; D uncertain. CDR3 size: 12 residues. Germline V gives CDR1 MNHEY, CDR2 SVGAGI. Trimming stripped 4 bases from V and 1 base from J, with 4 bases between. CDR3 in DNA: TGTGCCAGCAGTTCCAGTAACTATGGCTACACCTTC. This translates into CASSSSNYGYTF.

The J gene is TRBJ2-3, the V gene TRBV6-4; the match to TRBD2 covers 7 bases. The V gene end was trimmed by 5 bases and the J gene end by 2 bases; junction bases not matched to a gene: 7. The CDR3 spans 15 residues. Germline lookup yields CDR1 MRHNA and CDR2 SNTAGT. CDR3 sequence reads: CASSKVAGHTDTQYF. The CDR3 bases are TGTGCCAGCAGTAAGGTAGCGGGCCACACAGATACGCAGTATTTT.

The gene calls are TRBV6-1 and TRBJ2-2; 8 nucleotides agree with TRBD1. The V gene end was trimmed by 4 bases and the J gene end by 4 bases; junction bases not matched to a gene: 8. The CDR3 sequence is 16 residues long. Germline V gene lookup returns CDR1 MNHNS and CDR2 SASEGT. This CDR3 is CASSAWDRPLTGELFF. In DNA, the CDR3 is TGTGCCAGCAGTGCCTGGGACAGGCCCCTCACCGGGGAGCTGTTTTTT.

This clone has more than one count but fewer than ten. V usage is TRBV13 and J usage is TRBJ1-2; 8 bases line up with TRBD1. The V gene end was trimmed by 3 bases and the J gene end by 3 bases; junction bases not matched to a gene: 6. Germline loops: CDR1 PRHDT, CDR2 FYEKMQ (reference sequence). This CDR3 region has 15 residues. This CDR3 reads CASSFGDRGDYGYTF. The CDR3 DNA sequence: TGTGCCAGCAGCTTCGGCGACAGGGGTGACTATGGCTACACCTTC. The full variable domain, with the rest looked up from reference TRBV13 and TRBJ1-2, is AAGVIQSPRHLIKEKRETATLKCYPIPRHDTVYWYQQGPGQDPQFLISFYEKMQSDKGSIPDRFSAQQFSDYHSELNMSSLELGDSALYFCASSFGDRGDYGYTFGSGTRLTVV.

The chain uses TRBV10-1 and TRBJ2-7; 12 bases agree with TRBD2. The CDR3 runs to 15 residues. Germline V gives CDR1 WNHNN, CDR2 SYGVQD (reference sequence). V was pared by 3 bases and J by 5 bases, with 5 bases of the junction left unmatched. Here the CDR3 DNA reads TGCGCCAGCAGTGATTGGACTAGCGGGATCCACGAGCAGTACTTC. Translating gives CASSDWTSGIHEQYF.

The V call is TRBV28, the J call TRBJ1-2; D may be TRBD1 (5 bases). V gave up 6 bases and J gave up 6 bases, with 14 bases separating them. CDR1 and CDR2 (germline): MDHEN, SYDVKM. This CDR3 contains 13 residues. The CDR3 DNA is TGTGCCAGCAGCCCCCCCCCGGGGGATGGCTACACCTTC. Its protein is CASSPPPGDGYTF.

The genes are TRBV5-4 and TRBJ2-7, with D possibly TRBD2 on 6 matching bases. The CDR3 is 14 amino acids. V lost 0 bases and J lost 4, with 11 bases in between. CDR1 is SGHNT and CDR2 is YYREEE in the germline V gene (reference sequence). CDR3 sequence (DNA): TGTGCCAGCAGCTTGGAGAGGCGGGGATACGAGCAGTACTTC. Protein product: CASSLERRGYEQYF.